The 8 T cell receptor beta chains below were found in one sample sequenced in a study of T cell responses to AZD1222 COVID-19 vaccine. Method: immunoSEQ multiplex PCR; TCRdb's copy keeps in-frame clones and lacks some. Among over 100,000 clones listed, about 90% were seen once. The sample consisted of peripheral blood, taken on day 0 of AZD1222 vaccination. Receptors were obtained from an adult in good health.

The chain recombines TRBV5-1 with TRBJ1-2; D gene ambiguous. The V and J ends lost 4 bases and 9 bases respectively, with 19 bases between them. This CDR3 is built from 14 residues. CDR1 SGHRS and CDR2 YFSETQ come from the germline V gene. Written as DNA, the CDR3 is TGCGCCAGCAGCGAGAGTCAAACCGTCGGGAGCTACACCTTC. Its translation is CASSESQTVGSYTF.

The rearrangement uses TRBV7-2 and TRBJ2-7; possible D gene TRBD2, 6 bases. The V gene lost 1 base and the J gene lost 5 bases, with 12 bases spanning the gap. This CDR3 is 14 amino acids long. Germline V gene data show CDR1 as SGHTA and CDR2 as FQGNSA. As DNA, the CDR3 is TGTGCCAGCAGCTTAGGACTAGTTCCCCACGAGCAGTACTTC. It is translated as CASSLGLVPHEQYF.

V and J are TRBV11-2 and TRBJ1-2; 10 bases are shared with TRBD1. The V gene end was trimmed by 5 bases and the J gene end by 8 bases; junction bases not matched to a gene: 5. CDR3 length equals 13 residues. Germline CDR1 is SGHAT and CDR2 is FQNNGV. CDR3 amino acids: CASSAGQGTGYTF. Here the CDR3 DNA reads TGTGCCAGCAGCGCGGGACAGGGGACAGGCTACACCTTC.

The chain combines TRBV5-1 with TRBJ2-3; the D gene could be TRBD1 or TRBD2 (5 bases each). Trimming stripped 3 bases from V and 6 bases from J, with 14 bases between. CDR1 and CDR2 (germline): SGHRS, YFSETQ. The length of the CDR3 is 14 residues. The CDR3 here is CASSSGTPDDTQYF. CDR3 coding DNA: TGCGCCAGCAGCTCCGGGACCCCAGATGATACGCAGTATTTT. Using reference TRBV5-1 and TRBJ2-3 for the parts outside the CDR3, the full variable domain is KAGVTQTPRYLIKTRGQQVTLSCSPISGHRSVSWYQQTPGQGLQFLFEYFSETQRNKGNFPGRFSGRQFSNSRSEMNVSTLELGDSALYLCASSSGTPDDTQYFGPGTRLTVL.

This clone showed up just a few times. The chain carries TRBV7-8 and TRBJ1-3, with D perhaps matching TRBD1 (5 bases). Per the germline V gene, CDR1 is SGHVS and CDR2 is FQNEAQ. The CDR3 consists of 15 residues. The ends were cut back, 3 bases at V and 4 bases at J, with 13 bases in the middle. The CDR3 is CASSFARGSGNTIYF. As DNA, the CDR3 is TGTGCCAGCAGCTTTGCCCGGGGGTCAGGAAACACCATATATTTT.

The chain joins TRBV2 to TRBJ2-7; 11 positions match TRBD2. J was trimmed by 0 bases and V by 6 bases; bases with no gene match: 4. The CDR3 contains 15 residues. Germline CDR1 and CDR2: SNHLY and FYNNEI. CDR3 coding DNA: TGTGCCAGCAGGTTGACTAGCGGGATCTCCTACGAGCAGTACTTC. Protein product: CASRLTSGISYEQYF.

The chain combines TRBV18 with TRBJ1-1; D might be TRBD1 (5 bases). V was pared by 0 bases and J by 2 bases, with 10 bases between. Germline values: CDR1 KGHSH, CDR2 LQKENI. This CDR3 contains 15 residues. The CDR3: CASSPPITGNTEAFF. In DNA, the CDR3 is TGTGCCAGCTCACCACCGATAACAGGTAACACTGAAGCTTTCTTT.

The chain uses TRBV7-8 and TRBJ2-5; D possibly corresponds to TRBD2 (7 bases). V gave up 1 base and J gave up 5 bases, with 11 bases separating them. CDR1 and CDR2 from the germline V gene are SGHVS and FQNEAQ. The CDR3 length is 14 residues. The CDR3 loop reads CASSLEGGGETQYF. CDR3 nucleotides: TGTGCCAGCAGCTTAGAGGGGGGAGGGGAGACCCAGTACTTC.